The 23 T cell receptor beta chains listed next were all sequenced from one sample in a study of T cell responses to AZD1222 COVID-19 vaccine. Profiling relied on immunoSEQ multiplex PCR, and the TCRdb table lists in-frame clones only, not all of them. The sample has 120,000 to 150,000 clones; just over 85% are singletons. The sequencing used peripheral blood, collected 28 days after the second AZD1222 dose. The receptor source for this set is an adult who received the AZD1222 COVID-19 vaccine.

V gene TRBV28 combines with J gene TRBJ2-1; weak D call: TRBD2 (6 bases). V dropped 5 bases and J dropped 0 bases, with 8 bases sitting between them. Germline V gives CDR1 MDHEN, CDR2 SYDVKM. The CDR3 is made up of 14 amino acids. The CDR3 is CASSAGSSYNEQFF. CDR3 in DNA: TGTGCCAGCAGTGCGGGGAGCTCCTACAATGAGCAGTTCTTC.

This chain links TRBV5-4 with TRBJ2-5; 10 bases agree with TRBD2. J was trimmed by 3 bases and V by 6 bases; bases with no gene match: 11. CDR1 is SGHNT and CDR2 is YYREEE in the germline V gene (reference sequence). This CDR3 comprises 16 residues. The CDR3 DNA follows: TGTGCCAGCACCCCTTGGGCTAGCGGGAGAGAAGAGACCCAGTACTTC. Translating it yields CASTPWASGREETQYF.

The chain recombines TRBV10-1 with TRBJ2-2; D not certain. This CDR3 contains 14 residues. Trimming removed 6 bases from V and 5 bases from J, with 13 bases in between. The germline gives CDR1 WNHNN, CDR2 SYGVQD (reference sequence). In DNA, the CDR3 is TGCGCCAGCAGAAGCGATCCTACAACCGGGGAGCTGTTTTTT. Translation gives CASRSDPTTGELFF.

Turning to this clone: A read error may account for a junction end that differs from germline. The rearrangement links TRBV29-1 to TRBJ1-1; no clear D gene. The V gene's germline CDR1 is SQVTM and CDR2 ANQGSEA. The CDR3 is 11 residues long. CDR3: CRVGVGTEAFF. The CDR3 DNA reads TGCAGAGTTGGGGTGGGCACTGAAGCTTTCTTT. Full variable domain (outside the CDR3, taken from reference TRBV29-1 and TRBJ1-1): SAVISQKPSRDICQRGTSLTIQCQVDSQVTMMFWYRQQPGQSLTLIATANQGSEATYESGFVIDKFPISRPNLTFSTLTVSNMSPEDSSIYLCRVGVGTEAFFGQGTRLTVV.

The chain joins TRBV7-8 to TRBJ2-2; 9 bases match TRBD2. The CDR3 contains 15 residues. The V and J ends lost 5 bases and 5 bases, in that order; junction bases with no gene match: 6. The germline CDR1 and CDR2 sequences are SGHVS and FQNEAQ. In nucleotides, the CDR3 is TGTGCCAGCAGCAGTAGCGGGAGTTCGACCGGGGAGCTGTTTTTT. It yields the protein CASSSSGSSTGELFF.

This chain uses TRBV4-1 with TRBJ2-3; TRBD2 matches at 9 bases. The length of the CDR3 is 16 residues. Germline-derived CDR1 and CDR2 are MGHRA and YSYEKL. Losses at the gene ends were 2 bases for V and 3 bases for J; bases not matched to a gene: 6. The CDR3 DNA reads TGCGCCAGCAGCCAAACGGCGGGAGGGTTGACAGATACGCAGTATTTT. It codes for CASSQTAGGLTDTQYF.

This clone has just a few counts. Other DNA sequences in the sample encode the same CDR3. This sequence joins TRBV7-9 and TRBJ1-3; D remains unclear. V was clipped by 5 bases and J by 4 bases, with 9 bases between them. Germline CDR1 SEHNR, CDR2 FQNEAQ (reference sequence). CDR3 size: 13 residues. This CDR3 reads CASSQQWGNTIYF. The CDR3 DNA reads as TGTGCCAGCAGCCAGCAATGGGGAAACACCATATATTTT. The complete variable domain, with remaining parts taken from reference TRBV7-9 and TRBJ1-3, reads DTGVSQNPRHKITKRGQNVTFRCDPISEHNRLYWYRQTLGQGPEFLTYFQNEAQLEKSRLLSDRFSAERPKGSFSTLEIQRTEQGDSAMYLCASSQQWGNTIYFGEGSWLTVV.

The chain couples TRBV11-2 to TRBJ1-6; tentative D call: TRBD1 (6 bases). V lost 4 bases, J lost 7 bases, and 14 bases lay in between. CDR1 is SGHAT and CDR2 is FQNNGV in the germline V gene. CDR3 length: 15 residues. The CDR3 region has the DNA TGTGCCAGCAGCTCCATCACAGGGCAGAATTCACCCCTCCACTTT. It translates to CASSSITGQNSPLHF.

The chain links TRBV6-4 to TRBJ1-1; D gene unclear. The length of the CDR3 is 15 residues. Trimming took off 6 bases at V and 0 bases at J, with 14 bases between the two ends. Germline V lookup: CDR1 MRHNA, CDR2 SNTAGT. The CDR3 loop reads CASRREGALNTEAFF. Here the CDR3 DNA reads TGTGCCAGCAGGCGGGAAGGCGCATTGAACACTGAAGCTTTCTTT.

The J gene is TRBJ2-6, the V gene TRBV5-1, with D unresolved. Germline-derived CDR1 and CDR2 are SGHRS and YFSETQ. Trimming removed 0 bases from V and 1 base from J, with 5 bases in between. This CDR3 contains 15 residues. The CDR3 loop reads CASSLEGSGANVLTF. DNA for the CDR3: TGCGCCAGCAGCTTGGAAGGGTCTGGGGCCAACGTCCTGACTTTC. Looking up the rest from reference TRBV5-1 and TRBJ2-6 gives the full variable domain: KAGVTQTPRYLIKTRGQQVTLSCSPISGHRSVSWYQQTPGQGLQFLFEYFSETQRNKGNFPGRFSGRQFSNSRSEMNVSTLELGDSALYLCASSLEGSGANVLTFGAGSRLTVL.

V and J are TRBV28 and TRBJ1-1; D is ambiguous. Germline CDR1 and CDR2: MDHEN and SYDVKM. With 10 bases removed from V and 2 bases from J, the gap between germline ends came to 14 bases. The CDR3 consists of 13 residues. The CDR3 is CATLPSSNTEAFF. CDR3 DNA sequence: TGTGCCACCCTTCCCTCGTCAAACACTGAAGCTTTCTTT.

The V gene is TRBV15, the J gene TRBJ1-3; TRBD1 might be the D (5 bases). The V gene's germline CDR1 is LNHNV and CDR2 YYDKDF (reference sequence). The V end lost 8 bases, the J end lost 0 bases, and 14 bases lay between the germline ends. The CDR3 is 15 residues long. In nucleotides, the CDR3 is TGTGCCACCGGGGCAGGGCAATTCTCTGGAAACACCATATATTTT. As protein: CATGAGQFSGNTIYF. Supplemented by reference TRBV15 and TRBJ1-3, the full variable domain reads DAMVIQNPRYQVTQFGKPVTLSCSQTLNHNVMYWYQQKSSQAPKLLFHYYDKDFNNEADTPDNFQSRRPNTSFCFLDIRSPGLGDTAMYLCATGAGQFSGNTIYFGEGSWLTVV.

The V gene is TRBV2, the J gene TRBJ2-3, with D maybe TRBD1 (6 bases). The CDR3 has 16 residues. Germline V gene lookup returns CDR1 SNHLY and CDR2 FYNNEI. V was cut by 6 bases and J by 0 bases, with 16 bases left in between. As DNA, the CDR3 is TGTGCCAGCAGCAGGGGCGCGGGCCTCAGCACAGATACGCAGTATTTT. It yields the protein CASSRGAGLSTDTQYF.

In DNA form, the CDR3 reads TGTGCCAGCACCCCTGGCCCAGAATACGAGCAGTACTTC. It translates to CASTPGPEYEQYF. The chain links TRBV27 to TRBJ2-7; D gene unclear. The germline CDR1 and CDR2 sequences are MNHEY and SMNVEV (reference sequence). The V end was cut by 7 bases, the J end by 4 bases, with 14 bases between. CDR3 length equals 13 residues.

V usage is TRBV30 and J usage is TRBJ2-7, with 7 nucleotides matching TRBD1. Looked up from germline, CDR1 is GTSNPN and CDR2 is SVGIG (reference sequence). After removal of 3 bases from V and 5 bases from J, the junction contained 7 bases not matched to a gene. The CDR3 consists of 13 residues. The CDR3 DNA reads TGTGCCTGGAGCAGACCCCAGGGGGACGAGCAGTACTTC. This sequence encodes CAWSRPQGDEQYF.

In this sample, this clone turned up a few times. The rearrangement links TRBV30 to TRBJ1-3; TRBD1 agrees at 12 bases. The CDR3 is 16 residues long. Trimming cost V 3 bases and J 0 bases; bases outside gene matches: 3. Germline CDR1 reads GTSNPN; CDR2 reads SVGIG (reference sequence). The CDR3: CAWRGTGGLSGNTIYF. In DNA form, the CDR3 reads TGTGCCTGGAGGGGGACAGGGGGCCTCTCTGGAAACACCATATATTTT.

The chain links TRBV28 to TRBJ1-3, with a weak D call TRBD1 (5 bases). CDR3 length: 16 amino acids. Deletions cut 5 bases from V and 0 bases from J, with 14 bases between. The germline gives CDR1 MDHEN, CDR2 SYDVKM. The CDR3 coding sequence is TGTGCCAGCAGTCGCAGGGTGACTGTCTCTGGAAACACCATATATTTT. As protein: CASSRRVTVSGNTIYF.

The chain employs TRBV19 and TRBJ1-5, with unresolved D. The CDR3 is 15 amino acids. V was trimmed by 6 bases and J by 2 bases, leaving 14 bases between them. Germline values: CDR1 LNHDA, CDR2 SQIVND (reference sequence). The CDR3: CASSDGSTGNQPQHF. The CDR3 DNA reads TGTGCCAGTAGCGACGGCTCGACGGGCAATCAGCCCCAGCATTTT.

The CDR3 is CASSPQGANNSPLHF. CDR3 in DNA: TGTGCCAGTAGCCCGCAGGGGGCGAATAATTCACCCCTCCACTTT. The chain recombines TRBV19 with TRBJ1-6, with TRBD1 matching 8 bases. This CDR3 is built from 15 residues. Germline-derived CDR1 and CDR2 are LNHDA and SQIVND (reference sequence). J gave up 5 bases and V 6 bases, and 6 bases lay outside the gene matches.

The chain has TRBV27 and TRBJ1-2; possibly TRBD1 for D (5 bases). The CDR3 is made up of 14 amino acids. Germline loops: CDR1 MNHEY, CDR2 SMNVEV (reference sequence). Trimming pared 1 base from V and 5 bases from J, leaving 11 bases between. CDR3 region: CASSLWGVGYGYTF. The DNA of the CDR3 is TGTGCCAGCAGTTTATGGGGGGTAGGATATGGCTACACCTTC.

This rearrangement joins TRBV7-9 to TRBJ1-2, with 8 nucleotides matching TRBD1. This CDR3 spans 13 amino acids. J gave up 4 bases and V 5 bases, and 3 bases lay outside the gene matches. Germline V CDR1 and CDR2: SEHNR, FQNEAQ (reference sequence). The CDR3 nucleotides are TGTGCCAGCAGCGTAGGACAGGGCTATGGCTACACCTTC. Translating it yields CASSVGQGYGYTF.

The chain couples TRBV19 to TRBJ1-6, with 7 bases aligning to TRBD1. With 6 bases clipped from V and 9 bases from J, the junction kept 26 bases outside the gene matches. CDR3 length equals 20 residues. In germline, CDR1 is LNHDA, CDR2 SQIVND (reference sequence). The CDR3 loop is CASRLIFRRGPETFPSPLHF. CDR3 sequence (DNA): TGTGCCAGTAGGCTCATCTTCCGAAGGGGGCCCGAAACCTTTCCTTCACCCCTCCACTTT.

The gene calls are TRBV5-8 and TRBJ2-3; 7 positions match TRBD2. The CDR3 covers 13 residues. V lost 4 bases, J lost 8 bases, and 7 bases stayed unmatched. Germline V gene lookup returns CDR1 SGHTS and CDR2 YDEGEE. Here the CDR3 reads CASSRSGGGTQYF. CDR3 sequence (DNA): TGTGCCAGCAGCCGATCGGGGGGAGGTACGCAGTATTTT.